This T cell receptor beta chain appears in the sequencing data of a study of shared clonotypes between healthy human individuals. Germline V gives CDR1 SGHAT, CDR2 FQNNGV. The CDR3 is made up of 16 amino acids. V was trimmed by 2 bases and J by 2 bases, leaving 15 bases between them. CD45RO-negative cells were positively selected for CCR7, leaving out terminally differentiated effector memory CD45RA+ cells. All donors were Caucasian adults living in Nashville, Tennessee. Turning to this clone: No antigen is known for it.

Method: immunoSEQ multiplex PCR; TCRdb's copy keeps in-frame clones and lacks some. The sample lists some 2 million clones, approximately 94% seen once, with less than 1.5% in the top ten. Whole-study findings and limits: Naive subsets tended to show greater estimated richness than memory subsets. Non-shared clonotypes were found to have lower generation probabilities than the clonotypes that were shared by all four of the sorted-subset donors. It was only blood that was sampled, and tissue repertoires likely differ.

This TCR was recovered from a man aged 18 to 29 in good health. The chain employs TRBV11-2 and TRBJ2-5, with D unresolved. The sequencing sample was made of naive CD8+ T cells sorted from blood. The CDR3 region is CASSLTDGVLQETQYF. In DNA, the CDR3 is TGTGCCAGCAGCTTAACGGATGGCGTATTGCAAGAGACCCAGTACTTC.